The text below deals with one TCR beta chain. The CDR3 consists of 16 residues. Germline CDR1 reads LGHDT; CDR2 reads YNNKEL (reference sequence). Between the trimmed V and J ends, which lost 4 bases and 0 bases, there was a span of 16 bases. This sample was taken from a study of control samples from healthy donors and cancer patients. Using immunoSEQ multiplex PCR, the repertoire was profiled, and TCRdb retains in-frame clones only, with some absent. Altogether about 59,000 clones are present, around 87% being singletons, with the ten largest covering about an eighth. The chain uses TRBV3-1 (or the pseudogene TRBV3-2) and TRBJ2-7; the D gene is possibly TRBD2 (6 bases). Sequencing used PBMCs. The TCR originated in a woman aged 55-75 years with lung cancer. The DNA for the CDR3 is TGTGCCAGCAGCCTCCGACCGGGAGATTACTCCTACGAGCAGTACTTC. Translating it yields CASSLRPGDYSYEQYF.